A single TCR beta chain is shown here with its context. Its antigen target is currently unknown. The record has no base qualities; no much larger clone is one base away. Receptors were amplified or captured by PCR. Reads for this sample came from an Illumina HiSeq 2500. Unique molecular identifiers were incorporated into TCR beta cDNA libraries to reduce PCR and sequencing biases. Roughly 500,000 cDNA molecules were obtained per 1 to 10 million input T cells, so each molecule approximated one T cell. The same protocol used for the earlier healthy control dataset was applied to prepare and sequence the patient libraries. Samples belonging to the same batch were prepared together, multiplexed and sequenced on a shared HiSeq lane. Processing in the source paper ran as follows. MIGEC was used to process the raw barcoded reads, and molecular identifier groups with only a single read were discarded before consensus assembly and CDR3 extraction. VDJtools was used for post-analysis of the clonotype tables, and diversity was normalized by down-sampling every dataset to the size of the smallest sample. In repertoire overlap clustering, CDR3 amino acid sequences, but not nucleotide sequences, were matched to correct batch-related cross-sample contamination. TCRdb trimmed the raw reads at Q25, called clones with MiXCR and kept productive beta chains. Each CDR3 protein gets just one entry, which takes the most common genes and DNA from the rows behind it. The V and J calls and clone size are TCRdb's, not the authors'. In all, the sample holds about 770,000 distinct CDR3 sequences, and more than 45% of those were seen once. The top ten hold 4% to 5% of the sample.

The record originates from a study of post-analysis software for immune sequencing data (dated by TCRdb to between 2014 and 2017). As for the study more broadly: Disease courses on record covered relapsing-remitting, secondary progressive and progressive-relapsing multiple sclerosis, though some patients had no subtype annotation. A subset of samples was prepared in parallel using single-end sample barcoding, then pooled and co-amplified after Illumina adapter ligation. The multiple sclerosis patient repertoires were compared with around ten previously published healthy control repertoires from donors aged about 6 to 28 years. Broad study findings and their caveats: Four or five TRBV segments, including TRBV5-6, TRBV5-1 and TRBV20-1, were significantly more frequent in patients than controls. The control group was slightly older than the multiple sclerosis patient group. Multiple sclerosis patients had significantly lower normalized Chao1 diversity than controls, a result that suggests substantial peripheral T-cell clonal expansion. Strong co-clustering of samples prepared in the same batch was shown by direct clustering with F measure, prompting a batch-effect correction.

To demonstrate the VDJtools post-analysis software, the study profiled TCR beta repertoires from the peripheral blood of under 15 young patients with multiple sclerosis. The multiple sclerosis patients were children and adolescents ranging in age from roughly 6 to 15 years. According to the germline V gene, CDR1 reads MNHNS and CDR2 reads SASEGT. Including cysteine and phenylalanine, the CDR3 has 15 amino acids. Just the 45-base CDR3 DNA is kept, in frame starting at base 1. V has 3 bases trimmed and J has 4 bases trimmed; junction bases matching no gene number 8. The sequence is built from TRBV6-1 and TRBJ2-7, with TRBD1 identical over 8 junction bases. The source of this sequence is a girl aged 5-17 years with multiple sclerosis. Specimen: blood. The DNA sequence reads TGTGCCAGCAGTGAGCCGGACAGGGATTTGTACGAGCAGTACTTC. Its amino acids are CASSEPDRDLYEQYF.